This T cell receptor (beta chain) was profiled in a study of cytomegalovirus exposure and HLA in healthy donors. Study observations and caveats: Later on, an analysis tied around 17,000 TCR beta sequences to HLA alleles at 0.05 false discovery rate. By a later analysis, the bulk of CMV-associated TCR beta chains appeared HLA-restricted.

PCR used 60 Vbeta primers and 13 Jbeta primers. Data came from immunoSEQ multiplex PCR; TCRdb stores just in-frame clones and leaves some out. The sample table includes 110,000 to 150,000 clones. As to this clone: The antigen is not known.

The clonotype was recovered from a male donor in good health and CMV-seronegative. Sequencing was carried out using PBMCs.

The DNA for the CDR3 is TGTGCCAGCAGCGTACTAGCGGGGGGGCTCAATGAGCAGTTCTTC. This encodes CASSVLAGGLNEQFF. The chain has TRBV7-3 and TRBJ2-1; 13 bases are shared with TRBD2. Per germline, CDR1 SGHTA and CDR2 FQGTGA. The CDR3 is 15 amino acids. J gave up 6 bases and V 5 bases, and 4 bases lay outside the gene matches. The full variable domain, rest sourced from reference TRBV7-3 and TRBJ2-1, is GAGVSQTPSNKVTEKGKYVELRCDPISGHTALYWYRQSLGQGPEFLIYFQGTGAADDSGLPNDRFFAVRPEGSVSTLKIQRTERGDSAVYLCASSVLAGGLNEQFFGPGTRLTVL.